This T cell receptor (beta chain) was sequenced for a study of cytomegalovirus exposure and HLA in healthy donors. The PCR was carried out with 60 Vbeta primers and 13 Jbeta primers. Clones were read by immunoSEQ multiplex PCR, and TCRdb kept only the in-frame ones, dropping some. The sample carries about 120,000 clones, around 79% recorded once. Trimming removed 6 bases at V and 2 bases at J, with 20 bases between. The CDR3 consists of 17 residues. From germline, CDR1 is LGHNT and CDR2 FRNRAP. The rearrangement links TRBV12-5 to TRBJ2-1; maybe TRBD2 (6 bases). The clonotype was recovered from a woman aged 18-30 years in good health and CMV-seronegative. Sequencing was done on a sample of PBMCs. The CDR3 spells CASGGGSDWQAYNEQFF. The CDR3, as DNA: TGTGCTAGTGGGGGGGGATCGGACTGGCAAGCCTACAATGAGCAGTTCTTC. The variable domain in full, completed from reference TRBV12-5 and TRBJ2-1, reads DARVTQTPRHKVTEMGQEVTMRCQPILGHNTVFWYRQTMMQGLELLAYFRNRAPLDDSGMPKDRFSAEMPDATLATLKIQPSEPRDSAVYFCASGGGSDWQAYNEQFFGPGTRLTVL.